Listed below are T cell receptor beta chains from one sample, sequenced in a study of technical replicates of blood from a handful of donors. Clones were sequenced by immunoSEQ multiplex PCR, and TCRdb holds only the in-frame ones, with some missing. In the table there are roughly 70,000 clones, roughly nine tenths of which are singletons. The sequenced material came from PBMCs. These receptors were obtained from a human donor in good health. Some clones in this sample may be carry-over from other donors' samples. Each CDR3 is given with its conserved first and last residue. Each record gives: J gene, clone size, V gene, D gene, CDR3 protein, CDR3 DNA. D genes are given only for firm matches. Rows may omit the clone size; those that give it use once, few, many or a size class.

J gene: TRBJ2-7; clone size: -; V gene: TRBV10-3; D gene: -; CDR3 protein: CAIKGVLGEQYF; CDR3 DNA: TGTGCCATCAAGGGGGTTCTTGGCGAGCAGTACTTC
J gene: TRBJ2-7; clone size: -; V gene: TRBV7-9; D gene: -; CDR3 protein: CASSLVGGAFDEQYF; CDR3 DNA: TGTGCCAGCAGCTTAGTCGGAGGGGCGTTTGACGAGCAGTACTTC
J gene: TRBJ2-1; clone size: -; V gene: TRBV20-1; D gene: -; CDR3 protein: CSASPSNEQFF; CDR3 DNA: TGCAGTGCTAGTCCCAGCAATGAGCAGTTCTTC
J gene: TRBJ1-2; clone size: -; V gene: TRBV7-9; D gene: -; CDR3 protein: CASSLLPGQSNYGYTF; CDR3 DNA: TGTGCCAGCAGCTTGCTTCCGGGACAAAGCAACTATGGCTACACCTTC
J gene: TRBJ1-1; clone size: -; V gene: TRBV7-2; D gene: TRBD1; CDR3 protein: CASSLATGARRTEAFF; CDR3 DNA: TGTGCCAGCAGCTTAGCTACAGGGGCGAGGAGAACTGAAGCTTTCTTT
J gene: TRBJ2-1; clone size: -; V gene: TRBV18; D gene: -; CDR3 protein: CASSPPVAGEQFF; CDR3 DNA: TGTGCCAGCTCACCTCCGGTTGCGGGTGAGCAGTTCTTC
J gene: TRBJ2-5; clone size: -; V gene: TRBV4-1; D gene: TRBD1; CDR3 protein: CASSHVPFGQGYRETQYF; CDR3 DNA: TGCGCCAGCAGCCATGTCCCGTTCGGACAGGGGTATAGAGAGACCCAGTACTTC
J gene: TRBJ1-1; clone size: -; V gene: TRBV11-2; D gene: -; CDR3 protein: CASSSSTGPNTEAFF; CDR3 DNA: TGTGCCAGCAGCAGTTCGACAGGACCGAACACTGAAGCTTTCTTT
J gene: TRBJ2-7; clone size: -; V gene: TRBV4-2; D gene: -; CDR3 protein: CASSQESGNSYEQYF; CDR3 DNA: TGTGCCAGCAGCCAAGAATCCGGGAACTCCTACGAGCAGTACTTC
J gene: TRBJ1-4; clone size: -; V gene: TRBV11-2; D gene: TRBD1; CDR3 protein: CASSLDRRQSGGTNEKLFF; CDR3 DNA: TGTGCCAGCAGCTTAGATCGGAGACAATCAGGGGGTACTAATGAAAAACTGTTTTTT
J gene: TRBJ2-7; clone size: medium-sized; V gene: TRBV4-2; D gene: TRBD2; CDR3 protein: CASSQDTSGSYEQYF; CDR3 DNA: TGTGCCAGCAGCCAAGATACTAGCGGGAGTTACGAGCAGTACTTC
J gene: TRBJ1-6; clone size: -; V gene: TRBV19; D gene: -; CDR3 protein: CASSIAGDPISPLHF; CDR3 DNA: TGTGCCAGTAGTATAGCAGGGGACCCCATTTCACCCCTCCACTTT
J gene: TRBJ1-1; clone size: -; V gene: TRBV6-1; D gene: TRBD1; CDR3 protein: CASSEGAGQGWTEAFF; CDR3 DNA: TGTGCCAGCAGTGAAGGGGCGGGACAGGGTTGGACTGAAGCTTTCTTT
J gene: TRBJ1-5; clone size: few; V gene: TRBV19; D gene: -; CDR3 protein: CASSMGGDINPQHF; CDR3 DNA: TGTGCCAGTAGTATGGGGGGGGATATCAACCCCCAGCATTTT
J gene: TRBJ1-4; clone size: -; V gene: TRBV5-5; D gene: -; CDR3 protein: CASSLAAGAVGEKLFF; CDR3 DNA: TGTGCCAGCAGCTTGGCCGCAGGGGCCGTCGGGGAAAAACTGTTTTTT
J gene: TRBJ2-5; clone size: -; V gene: TRBV7-9; D gene: -; CDR3 protein: CASSQERGLAPETQYF; CDR3 DNA: TGTGCCAGCAGCCAAGAAAGAGGGCTAGCGCCAGAGACCCAGTACTTC
J gene: TRBJ2-7; clone size: -; V gene: TRBV7-2; D gene: TRBD2; CDR3 protein: CASSLVRTSGSSEQYF; CDR3 DNA: TGTGCCAGCAGCTTAGTGCGAACTAGCGGGAGTTCCGAGCAGTACTTC
J gene: TRBJ2-3; clone size: -; V gene: TRBV29-1; D gene: TRBD1; CDR3 protein: CSARTTGTASTDTQYF; CDR3 DNA: TGCAGCGCCAGAACCACCGGGACAGCAAGCACAGATACGCAGTATTTT
J gene: TRBJ2-1; clone size: -; V gene: TRBV9; D gene: TRBD2; CDR3 protein: CASSVGLAGGEQFF; CDR3 DNA: TGTGCCAGCAGCGTAGGACTAGCGGGTGGCGAGCAGTTCTTC
J gene: TRBJ1-2; clone size: -; V gene: TRBV5-1; D gene: TRBD1; CDR3 protein: CASSLVVDRGDGYTF; CDR3 DNA: TGCGCCAGCAGCTTGGTGGTGGACAGGGGGGATGGCTACACCTTC
J gene: TRBJ2-1; clone size: -; V gene: TRBV9; D gene: TRBD2; CDR3 protein: CASTQLAGGHNEQFF; CDR3 DNA: TGTGCCAGCACCCAACTAGCGGGAGGCCACAATGAGCAGTTCTTC
J gene: TRBJ2-7; clone size: once; V gene: TRBV6-4; D gene: TRBD2; CDR3 protein: CAPTSLAGGSYEQYF; CDR3 DNA: TGTGCCCCCACGTCGCTAGCGGGAGGATCCTACGAGCAGTACTTC
J gene: TRBJ1-2; clone size: -; V gene: TRBV27; D gene: -; CDR3 protein: CASSLRRSYGYTF; CDR3 DNA: TGTGCCAGCAGTTTACGTCGGAGCTATGGCTACACCTTC
J gene: TRBJ2-3; clone size: -; V gene: TRBV5-1; D gene: TRBD1; CDR3 protein: CASGRDRKTDTQYF; CDR3 DNA: TGCGCCAGCGGCCGGGACAGGAAGACAGATACGCAGTATTTT